The source of this T cell receptor beta chain is a study of PD-L1 blockade in urothelial cancer. Study information: About 90% of the 29 patients were males with bladder-origin urothelial cancer. Once treatment had started, blood was analyzed at 3 weeks (second dose) and again at 6 weeks.

TCRdb's table, derived via immunoSEQ multiplex PCR, lists solely in-frame clones and lacks some. The table shows some 120,000 clones, with about 91% occurring only once. The sample's time point: peripheral blood 6 weeks after treatment start. Locally advanced or metastatic urothelial carcinoma affected the patients. V gave up 5 bases and J gave up 8 bases, with 21 bases separating them. Per the germline V gene, CDR1 is SGHTA and CDR2 is FQGNSA. The CDR3 length is 15 residues. This specimen consisted of PBMCs, obtained around atezolizumab (anti-PD-L1) treatment. The chain couples TRBV7-2 to TRBJ1-2; D uncertain. This clonotype was sampled from a man aged 60 to 75 with urothelial cancer. Here the CDR3 reads CASSPTSGTSKGYTF. CDR3 DNA sequence: TGTGCCAGCAGCCCAACCTCGGGTACCTCTAAGGGCTACACCTTC.